A selection of T cell receptor beta chains follows, all from one sample in a study of blood T cell repertoires in COVID-19. Clones were read by immunoSEQ multiplex PCR, and TCRdb kept only the in-frame ones, dropping some. The sample includes about 110,000 clones, about 85% seen only once; the top ten take 2% to 2.5%. The source material was peripheral blood. The receptors originated from a human donor in a cohort sampled during active COVID-19. Each CDR3 is given with its conserved first and last residue. A D gene is named only where the DNA matches it firmly. The size field is filled for only some rows; it gives once, few, many or a size class.

>TRBJ2-3|.|.|TRBV24-1
TGTGCCACCAGTGATACAGGGTTCCCCGCAGATACGCAGTATTTT
CATSDTGFPADTQYF
>TRBJ2-5|.|TRBD1|TRBV11-2
TGTGCCAGCAGCTTAGATTTCTGGGGACAGCACATCCAAGAGACCCAGTACTTC
CASSLDFWGQHIQETQYF
>TRBJ2-5|.|TRBD2|TRBV6-5
TGTGCCAGCAGTTACGGGTCTAGCGGGAGGACAGAGACCCAGTACTTC
CASSYGSSGRTETQYF
>TRBJ2-5|few|TRBD1|TRBV28
TGTGCCAGCAACCGCCGGGGACAGGGACAAGAGACCCAGTACTTC
CASNRRGQGQETQYF
>TRBJ2-7|.|.|TRBV5-1
TGCGCCAGCAGCACGGGATCGGGGTCGCACGAGCAGTACTTC
CASSTGSGSHEQYF
>TRBJ2-2|.|.|TRBV28
TGTGCCAGCAGTGTTACAGGGTCCACCGGGGAGCTGTTTTTT
CASSVTGSTGELFF
>TRBJ1-5|.|TRBD1|TRBV30
TGTGCCTGGACCGCCCCGGGACAGGGTAGGAATCAGCCCCAGCATTTT
CAWTAPGQGRNQPQHF
>TRBJ2-1|once|TRBD2|TRBV3-1/TRBV3-2
TGTGCCAGCAGCCAAGGGACTAGGAGCTCCTACAATGAGCAGTTCTTC
CASSQGTRSSYNEQFF
>TRBJ1-2|.|TRBD1|TRBV11-2
TGTGCCAGCAGCCCGGGACAGCTGTATGGCTACACCTTC
CASSPGQLYGYTF
>TRBJ1-2|.|TRBD1|TRBV24-1
TGTGCCACCAGTGCCTCCCCGGGCAGGGGGGACTATGGCTACACCTTC
CATSASPGRGDYGYTF
>TRBJ1-3|.|.|TRBV6-6
TGTGCCAGCAGATACTCACTCTCTGGAAACACCATATATTTT
CASRYSLSGNTIYF
>TRBJ1-5|.|.|TRBV24-1
TGTGCCACCAGTGATTCTAGTTTCTATAGCAATCAGCCCCAGCATTTT
CATSDSSFYSNQPQHF
>TRBJ2-3|.|.|TRBV4-1
TGCGCCAGCAGCCAAGATCGTCCCCTGGATACGCAGTATTTT
CASSQDRPLDTQYF
>TRBJ2-5|.|TRBD2|TRBV5-6
TGTGCCAGCAGCTTCAGGACTAGCGGGTCCCAAGAGACCCAGTACTTC
CASSFRTSGSQETQYF
>TRBJ1-2|.|TRBD1|TRBV5-1
TGCGCCAGCAGCAAACCGGGACAGGGGGCGGAGGGCTACACCTTC
CASSKPGQGAEGYTF
>TRBJ2-2|.|.|TRBV2
TGTGCCAGCAGTGATCTCCGGGGAACCGGGGAGCTGTTTTTT
CASSDLRGTGELFF
>TRBJ1-2|.|TRBD1|TRBV28
TGTGCCAGCAGTGGCCCGGGACAGGTTTGGGGCTACACCTTC
CASSGPGQVWGYTF
>TRBJ1-4|.|.|TRBV10-3
TGTGCCATCAGTGCTCAATCGGCAACTAATGAAAAACTGTTTTTT
CAISAQSATNEKLFF
>TRBJ1-5|few|.|TRBV4-1
TGCGCCAGCAGCCAAGAATATTCGTTGAGTCAGCCCCAGCATTTT
CASSQEYSLSQPQHF
>TRBJ1-1|.|.|TRBV7-2
TGTGCCAGCAGCTTGGGACAGAACACTGAAGCTTTCTTT
CASSLGQNTEAFF
>TRBJ2-1|once|.|TRBV27
TGTGCCAGCAGTTTTGCGGGGCCTTTCTACAATGAGCAGTTCTTC
CASSFAGPFYNEQFF
>TRBJ2-4|.|TRBD1|TRBV7-8
TGTGCCAGCAGCACCGCCGGGACAGAATTAGCCAAAAACATTCAGTACTTC
CASSTAGTELAKNIQYF
>TRBJ2-1|.|TRBD2|TRBV10-3
TGTGCCATCACCGAACTAGCGGGCGGCTCCTACAATGAGCAGTTCTTC
CAITELAGGSYNEQFF
>TRBJ2-7|.|TRBD1|TRBV7-8
TGTGCCAGCAGCCTACGGGGACAGGGGGGCGAGCAGTACTTC
CASSLRGQGGEQYF
>TRBJ1-2|.|.|TRBV2
TGTGCCAGCATGGCAGGGCTGGGCTATGGCTACACCTTC
CASMAGLGYGYTF
>TRBJ1-3|.|.|TRBV12-3/TRBV12-4
TGTGCCAGCAGTTTTCTAAGAAACACCATATATTTT
CASSFLRNTIYF
>TRBJ2-7|.|TRBD2|TRBV18
TGTGCCAGCTCACCACCTGGCCCGGGACTAGCGGGAGTCGAGCAGTACTTC
CASSPPGPGLAGVEQYF
>TRBJ2-7|.|.|TRBV6-1
TGTGCCAGCAGTGAACCGAGCAGGGTTGACTACGAGCAGTACTTC
CASSEPSRVDYEQYF
>TRBJ1-2|.|TRBD1|TRBV20-1
TGCAGTGCTAGTGAGGACAGGGGGCATGGCTACACCTTC
CSASEDRGHGYTF